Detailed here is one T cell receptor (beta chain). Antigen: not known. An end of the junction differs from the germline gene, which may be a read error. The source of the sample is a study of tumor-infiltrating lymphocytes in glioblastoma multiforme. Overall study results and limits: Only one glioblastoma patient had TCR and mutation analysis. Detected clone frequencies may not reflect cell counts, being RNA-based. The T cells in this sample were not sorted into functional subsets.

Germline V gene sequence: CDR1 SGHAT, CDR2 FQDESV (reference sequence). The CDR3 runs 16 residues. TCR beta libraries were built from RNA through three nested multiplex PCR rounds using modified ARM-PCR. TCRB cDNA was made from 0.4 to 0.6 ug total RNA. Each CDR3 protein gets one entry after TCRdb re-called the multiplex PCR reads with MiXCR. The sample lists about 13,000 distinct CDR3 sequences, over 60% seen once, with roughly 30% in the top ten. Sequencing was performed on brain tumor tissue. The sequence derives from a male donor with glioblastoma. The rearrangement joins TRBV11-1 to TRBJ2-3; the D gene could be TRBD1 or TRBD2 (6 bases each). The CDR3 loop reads CASSSQTSGGGDTLYF. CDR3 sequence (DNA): TGTGCCAGCAGTTCCCAGACCAGCGGAGGGGGAGATACGCTGTATTTT.